These 3 T cell receptor beta chains came from one sample sequenced in a study of cytomegalovirus exposure and HLA in healthy donors. PCR employed 60 Vbeta and 13 Jbeta primers. Only in-frame clones appear in the TCRdb table, and some are missing; sequencing was by immunoSEQ multiplex PCR. The sample lists 80,000 or so clones, nearly 80% occurring once. Sequencing used PBMCs. The origin of the receptors is a man between 35 and 55 years old in good health and CMV-seronegative.

The rearrangement uses TRBV7-3 and TRBJ2-1; a weak D match, TRBD1 (5 bases). V was pared by 2 bases and J by 5 bases, with 7 bases between. The CDR3 runs to 13 residues. Germline V gene data show CDR1 as SGHTA and CDR2 as FQGTGA. The CDR3 DNA is TGTGCCAGCAGCTTAGGCAGGGACAATGAGCAGTTCTTC. It encodes CASSLGRDNEQFF.

The chain recombines TRBV5-6 with TRBJ1-1; D gene unclear. The CDR3 covers 16 residues. Per the germline V gene, CDR1 is SGHDT and CDR2 is YYEEEE. V was trimmed by 5 bases and J by 1 base, leaving 18 bases between them. The CDR3 here is CASSGMAVAENTEAFF. The CDR3 bases are TGTGCCAGCAGTGGAATGGCCGTCGCGGAGAACACTGAAGCTTTCTTT.

J is TRBJ2-3 and V is TRBV11-3; TRBD2 agrees at 10 bases. Trimming took 4 bases from V and 0 from J; bases not matched to a gene: 4. The CDR3 length is 16 residues. Germline-derived CDR1 and CDR2 are SGHNT and YENEEA. The CDR3 DNA reads as TGTGCCAGCAGCTCCCAGACTAGCGGGAGCACAGATACGCAGTATTTT. As protein: CASSSQTSGSTDTQYF.